This T cell receptor (beta chain) was observed in a study of blood T cell repertoires in COVID-19. Study-level background: Specimens from acute and convalescent COVID-19 originated in the United States, Italy and Spain. The cDNA or gDNA used as material had been derived from T cells, B-cell-depleted T cells, or PBMCs.

The CDR3 is 15 residues long. V was shortened by 6 bases and J by 1 base, with 15 bases between the two germline ends. Germline V gene data show CDR1 as MNHEY and CDR2 as SVGAGI. Original processing notes: Amplification with reference gene primers provided the estimates of nucleated cell counts. Method: immunoSEQ multiplex PCR; TCRdb's copy keeps in-frame clones and lacks some. From that table come the V and J calls and clone size; the DNA was used to work out D and trimming. The repertoire includes roughly 97,000 clones, around 87% of them detected once, and 15% to 20% sits in the top ten. Sequencing input: peripheral blood. This sequence originates from a human donor in a cohort sampled during active COVID-19. The chain couples TRBV6-5 to TRBJ1-1, with D possibly being TRBD1 (6 bases). In DNA, the CDR3 is TGTGCCAGCAGGAATACAGGGTCGGGGAACACTGAAGCTTTCTTT. Its translation is CASRNTGSGNTEAFF.